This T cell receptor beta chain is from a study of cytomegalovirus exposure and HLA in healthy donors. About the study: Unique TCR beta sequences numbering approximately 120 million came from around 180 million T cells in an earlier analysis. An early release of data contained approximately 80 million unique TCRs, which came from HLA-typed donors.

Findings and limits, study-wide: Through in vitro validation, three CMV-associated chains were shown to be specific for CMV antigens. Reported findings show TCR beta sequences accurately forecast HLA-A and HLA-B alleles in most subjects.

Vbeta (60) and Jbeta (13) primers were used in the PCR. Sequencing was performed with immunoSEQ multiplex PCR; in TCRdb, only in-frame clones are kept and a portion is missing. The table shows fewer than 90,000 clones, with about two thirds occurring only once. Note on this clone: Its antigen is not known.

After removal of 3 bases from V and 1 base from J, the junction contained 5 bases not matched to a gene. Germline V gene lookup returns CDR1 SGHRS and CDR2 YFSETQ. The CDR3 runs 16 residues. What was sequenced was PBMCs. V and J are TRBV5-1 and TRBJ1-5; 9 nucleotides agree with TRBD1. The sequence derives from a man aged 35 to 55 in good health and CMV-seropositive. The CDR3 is CASSSGDRASNQPQHF. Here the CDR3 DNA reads TGCGCCAGCAGCTCCGGGGACAGGGCAAGCAATCAGCCCCAGCATTTT.